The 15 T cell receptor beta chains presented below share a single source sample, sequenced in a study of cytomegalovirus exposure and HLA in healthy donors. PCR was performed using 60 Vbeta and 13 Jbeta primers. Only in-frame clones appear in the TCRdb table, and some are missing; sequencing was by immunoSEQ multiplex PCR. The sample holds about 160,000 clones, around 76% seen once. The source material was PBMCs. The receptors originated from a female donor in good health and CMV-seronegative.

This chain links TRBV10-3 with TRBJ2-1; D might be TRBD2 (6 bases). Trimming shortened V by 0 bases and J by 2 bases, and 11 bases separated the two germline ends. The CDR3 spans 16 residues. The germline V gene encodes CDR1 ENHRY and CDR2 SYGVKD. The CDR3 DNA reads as TGTGCCATCAGTGAGTCGGGAGGAGGGCCCTACAATGAGCAGTTCTTC. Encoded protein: CAISESGGGPYNEQFF.

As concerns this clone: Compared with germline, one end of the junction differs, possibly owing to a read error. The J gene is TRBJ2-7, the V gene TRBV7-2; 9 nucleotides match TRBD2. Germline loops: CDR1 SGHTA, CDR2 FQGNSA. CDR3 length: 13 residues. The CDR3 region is CASSLSELAGWNF. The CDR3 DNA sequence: TGTGCCAGCAGCTTAAGCGAGCTAGCGGGATGGAACTTC.

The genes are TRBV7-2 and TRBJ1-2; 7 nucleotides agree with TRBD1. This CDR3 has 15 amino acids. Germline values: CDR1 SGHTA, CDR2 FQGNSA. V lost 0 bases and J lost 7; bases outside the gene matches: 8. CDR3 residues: CASSLAPLDRAGYTF. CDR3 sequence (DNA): TGTGCCAGCAGCTTAGCCCCATTAGACAGGGCTGGCTACACCTTC.

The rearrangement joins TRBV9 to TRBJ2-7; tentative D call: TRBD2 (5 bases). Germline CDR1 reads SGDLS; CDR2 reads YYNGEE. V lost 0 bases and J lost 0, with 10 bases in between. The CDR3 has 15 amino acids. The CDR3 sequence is CASSVDAGASYEQYF. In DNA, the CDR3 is TGTGCCAGCAGCGTAGATGCGGGCGCCTCCTACGAGCAGTACTTC. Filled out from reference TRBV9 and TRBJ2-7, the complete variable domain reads DSGVTQTPKHLITATGQRVTLRCSPRSGDLSVYWYQQSLDQGLQFLIQYYNGEERAKGNILERFSAQQFPDLHSELNLSSLELGDSALYFCASSVDAGASYEQYFGPGTRLTVT.

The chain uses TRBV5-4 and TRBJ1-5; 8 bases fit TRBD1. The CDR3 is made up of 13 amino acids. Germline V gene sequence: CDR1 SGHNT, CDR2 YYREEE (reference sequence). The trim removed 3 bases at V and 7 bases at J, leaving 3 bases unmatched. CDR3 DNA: TGTGCCAGCAGCTCGGACAGGGCACAGCCCCAGCATTTT. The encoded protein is CASSSDRAQPQHF. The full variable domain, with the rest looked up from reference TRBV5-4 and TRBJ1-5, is ETGVTQSPTHLIKTRGQQVTLRCSSQSGHNTVSWYQQALGQGPQFIFQYYREEENGRGNFPPRFSGLQFPNYSSELNVNALELDDSALYLCASSSDRAQPQHFGDGTRLSIL.

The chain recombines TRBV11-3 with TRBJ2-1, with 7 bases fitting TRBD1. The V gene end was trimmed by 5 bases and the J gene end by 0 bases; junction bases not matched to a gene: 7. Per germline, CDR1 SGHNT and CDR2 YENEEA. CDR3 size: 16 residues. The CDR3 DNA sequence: TGTGCCAGCAGCACACGGACAGGTACCTCCTACAATGAGCAGTTCTTC. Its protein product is CASSTRTGTSYNEQFF.

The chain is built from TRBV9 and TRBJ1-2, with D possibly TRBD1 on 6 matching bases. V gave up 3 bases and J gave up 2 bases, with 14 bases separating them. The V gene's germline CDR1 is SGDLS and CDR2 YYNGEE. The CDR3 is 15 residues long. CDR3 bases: TGTGCCAGCAGCGCGGGACACTCCCAGAACTATGGCTACACCTTC. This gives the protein CASSAGHSQNYGYTF.

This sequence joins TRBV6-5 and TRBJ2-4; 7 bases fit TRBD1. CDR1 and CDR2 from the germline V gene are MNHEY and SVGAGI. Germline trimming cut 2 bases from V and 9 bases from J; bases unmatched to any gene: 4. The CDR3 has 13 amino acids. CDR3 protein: CASSYRGRGIQYF. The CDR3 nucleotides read TGTGCCAGCAGTTACAGGGGGCGTGGCATTCAGTACTTC.

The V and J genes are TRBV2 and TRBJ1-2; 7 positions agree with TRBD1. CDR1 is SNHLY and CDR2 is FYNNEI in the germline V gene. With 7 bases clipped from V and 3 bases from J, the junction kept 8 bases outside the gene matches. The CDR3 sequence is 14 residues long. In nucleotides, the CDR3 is TGTGCCAGCAAAAGGCCCAGGGGGGACTATGGCTACACCTTC. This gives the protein CASKRPRGDYGYTF.

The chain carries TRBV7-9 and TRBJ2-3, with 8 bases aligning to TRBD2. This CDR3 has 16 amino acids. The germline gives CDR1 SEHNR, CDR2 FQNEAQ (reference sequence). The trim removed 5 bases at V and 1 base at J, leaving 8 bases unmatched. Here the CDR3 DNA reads TGTGCCAGCAGCCCCTCGCCAGCGGGAGGCACAGATACGCAGTATTTT. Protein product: CASSPSPAGGTDTQYF. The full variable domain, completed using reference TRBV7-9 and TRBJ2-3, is DTGVSQNPRHKITKRGQNVTFRCDPISEHNRLYWYRQTLGQGPEFLTYFQNEAQLEKSRLLSDRFSAERPKGSFSTLEIQRTEQGDSAMYLCASSPSPAGGTDTQYFGPGTRLTVL.

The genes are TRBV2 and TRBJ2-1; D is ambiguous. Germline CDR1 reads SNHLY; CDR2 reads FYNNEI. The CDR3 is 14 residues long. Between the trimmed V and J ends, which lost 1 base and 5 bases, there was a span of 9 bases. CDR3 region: CASSEDTVHNEQFF. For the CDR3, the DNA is TGTGCCAGCAGTGAAGACACCGTACACAATGAGCAGTTCTTC. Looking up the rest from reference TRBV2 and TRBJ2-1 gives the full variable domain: EPEVTQTPSHQVTQMGQEVILRCVPISNHLYFYWYRQILGQKVEFLVSFYNNEISEKSEIFDDQFSVERPDGSNFTLKIRSTKLEDSAMYFCASSEDTVHNEQFFGPGTRLTVL.

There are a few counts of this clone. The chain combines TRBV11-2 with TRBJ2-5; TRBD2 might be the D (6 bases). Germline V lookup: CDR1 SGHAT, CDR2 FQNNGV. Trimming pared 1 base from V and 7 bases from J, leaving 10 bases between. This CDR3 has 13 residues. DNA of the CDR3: TGTGCCAGCAGCTTAGGGGCAGCGGGGACCCAGTACTTC. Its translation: CASSLGAAGTQYF.

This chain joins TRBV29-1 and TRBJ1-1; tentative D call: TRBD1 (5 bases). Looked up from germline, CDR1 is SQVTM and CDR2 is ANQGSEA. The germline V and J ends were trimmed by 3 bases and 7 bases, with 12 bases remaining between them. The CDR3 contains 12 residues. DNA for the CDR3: TGCAGCGTTGAGCGTGGGGGGGGTGAAGCTTTCTTT. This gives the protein CSVERGGGEAFF.

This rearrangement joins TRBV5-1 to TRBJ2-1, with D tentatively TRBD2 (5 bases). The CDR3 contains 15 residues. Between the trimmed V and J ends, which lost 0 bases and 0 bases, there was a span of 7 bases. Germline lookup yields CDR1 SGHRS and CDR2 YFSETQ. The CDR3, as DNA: TGCGCCAGCAGCTTGGAGAGGGACTCCTACAATGAGCAGTTCTTC. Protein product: CASSLERDSYNEQFF.

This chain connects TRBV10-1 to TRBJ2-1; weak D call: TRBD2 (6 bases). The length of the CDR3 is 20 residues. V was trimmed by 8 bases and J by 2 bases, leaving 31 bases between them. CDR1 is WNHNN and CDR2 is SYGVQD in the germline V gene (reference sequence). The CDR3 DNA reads TGCGCCAGCTCCCGGGGTCGGCGGGACCCGCCCTTGTCGCCCTACAATGAGCAGTTCTTC. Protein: CASSRGRRDPPLSPYNEQFF.